Shown below are 11 T cell receptor beta chains from a single sample sequenced in a study of T cells in Graves' hyperthyroidism and ophthalmopathy. TCR beta CDR3 sequences were amplified from RNA transcripts. HTBI primers were employed in a first-round RT-PCR of the TCR CDR3. TCRdb reprocessed the multiplex PCR reads with MiXCR, giving one entry per CDR3 protein. Found here are some 620,000 distinct CDR3 sequences, roughly 16% of them singletons; the top ten hold 3% to 4%. The sequenced sample was blood. Source of these receptors: a woman in her thirties with Graves' hyperthyroidism.

The rearrangement uses TRBV5-6 and TRBJ2-7; 8 bases are a match to TRBD1. The ends lost 4 bases at V and 2 bases at J; junction bases unmatched: 5. Germline CDR1 SGHDT, CDR2 YYEEEE. CDR3 length equals 14 residues. CDR3 bases: TGTGCCAGCAGCACGGACAGGGTTGCCTACGAGCAGTACTTC. This codes for CASSTDRVAYEQYF.

This clonotype was found many times. The chain recombines TRBV28 with TRBJ2-1; D is perhaps TRBD1 or TRBD2 (5 bases each). Per germline, CDR1 MDHEN and CDR2 SYDVKM. This CDR3 is built from 14 residues. Trimming removed 10 bases from V and 4 bases from J, with 17 bases in between. The CDR3 sequence: CATRPVRGYNEQFF. The CDR3 nucleotides read TGTGCCACCCGGCCCGTGAGGGGTTACAATGAGCAGTTCTTC.

The chain links TRBV20-1 to TRBJ1-1; 9 bases map to TRBD1. The CDR3 is 13 amino acids. Germline V gene sequence: CDR1 DFQATT, CDR2 SNEGSKA (reference sequence). V was pared by 8 bases and J by 0 bases, with 4 bases of the junction left unmatched. This CDR3 is CSNRGPMNTEAFF. The CDR3 DNA follows: TGCAGTAACAGGGGGCCCATGAACACTGAAGCTTTCTTT.

This clonotype was observed at least ten times. The chain uses TRBV11-2 and TRBJ1-1, with a tentative D call TRBD1 (5 bases). Germline V gives CDR1 SGHAT, CDR2 FQNNGV. Trimming pared 1 base from V and 7 bases from J, leaving 13 bases between. This CDR3 has 14 amino acids. In DNA, the CDR3 is TGTGCCAGCAGCTTAGGCGCAGGGCTGGGTGAAGCTTTCTTT. Amino acid sequence: CASSLGAGLGEAFF. Complete variable domain (other parts from reference TRBV11-2 and TRBJ1-1): EAGVAQSPRYKIIEKRQSVAFWCNPISGHATLYWYQQILGQGPKLLIQFQNNGVVDDSQLPKDRFSAERLKGVDSTLKIQPAKLEDSAVYLCASSLGAGLGEAFFGQGTRLTVV.

The gene calls are TRBV2 and TRBJ2-5; D not certain. Germline V gives CDR1 SNHLY, CDR2 FYNNEI. V was pared by 6 bases and J by 1 base, with 15 bases between. The CDR3 length is 15 residues. CDR3 sequence: CASSQEVGFQETQYF. CDR3 DNA sequence: TGTGCCAGCAGCCAAGAGGTGGGGTTCCAAGAGACCCAGTACTTC. Looking up the rest from reference TRBV2 and TRBJ2-5 gives the full variable domain: EPEVTQTPSHQVTQMGQEVILRCVPISNHLYFYWYRQILGQKVEFLVSFYNNEISEKSEIFDDQFSVERPDGSNFTLKIRSTKLEDSAMYFCASSQEVGFQETQYFGPGTRLLVL.

This clonotype showed up many times. The chain carries TRBV20-1 and TRBJ2-3; 8 bases match TRBD2. Germline V gene data show CDR1 as DFQATT and CDR2 as SNEGSKA (reference sequence). The CDR3 loop spans 14 amino acids. V shed 6 bases, J shed 6 bases, and the junction held 11 bases outside the gene matches. CDR3 nucleotides: TGCAGTGCCTATCTGGGCGGGAGGTATGATACGCAGTATTTT. Translation: CSAYLGGRYDTQYF.

This chain uses TRBV7-9 with TRBJ2-1; TRBD2 aligns across 8 bases. This CDR3 contains 15 residues. Germline CDR1 reads SEHNR; CDR2 reads FQNEAQ (reference sequence). With 2 bases clipped from V and 8 bases from J, the junction kept 8 bases outside the gene matches. The CDR3 is CASSLISSGSDEQFF. The CDR3 nucleotides are TGTGCCAGCAGCTTAATCTCTAGCGGGTCCGATGAGCAGTTCTTC.

This clonotype was found many times. This chain uses TRBV7-3 with TRBJ2-2, with TRBD2 identical over 10 bases. Trimming took 2 bases from V and 5 from J; bases not matched to a gene: 5. The CDR3 contains 16 residues. In germline, CDR1 is SGHTA, CDR2 FQGTGA. The CDR3 loop is CASSLLAGAGTGELFF. CDR3 nucleotides: TGTGCCAGCAGCTTACTAGCGGGAGCGGGTACCGGGGAGCTGTTTTTT.

This clonotype was counted ten times or more. This rearrangement joins TRBV24-1 to TRBJ2-3; D gene ambiguous. Germline CDR1 reads KGHDR; CDR2 reads SFDVKD. The CDR3 consists of 13 residues. Trimming cost V 3 bases and J 4 bases, with 7 bases left between them. CDR3 DNA: TGTGCCACCAGTGATCTCCCAGCAGATACGCAGTATTTT. This sequence encodes CATSDLPADTQYF.

This clonotype was counted at least ten times. This chain joins TRBV7-9 and TRBJ2-1; no firm D call. Germline V gene lookup returns CDR1 SEHNR and CDR2 FQNEAQ (reference sequence). V lost 0 bases to trimming and J lost 6 bases, with 18 bases between them. CDR3 size: 17 residues. CDR3 sequence reads: CASSLALSVQISNEQFF. DNA for the CDR3: TGTGCCAGCAGCTTAGCGCTAAGTGTCCAGATTTCCAATGAGCAGTTCTTC.

V gene TRBV24-1 combines with J gene TRBJ2-3, with 11 bases identical to TRBD2. Trimming took 9 bases from V and 0 from J; bases not matched to a gene: 4. The CDR3 is made up of 15 amino acids. CDR1 KGHDR and CDR2 SFDVKD come from the germline V gene. CDR3 residues: CATGIAGGSTDTQYF. The CDR3 nucleotides read TGTGCCACCGGGATAGCGGGGGGGAGCACAGATACGCAGTATTTT.